The 3 T cell receptor beta chains in this list originate from one sample, sequenced in a study of identical twins (TCRdb year 2016). The library was prepared using 5' RACE. Sequencing used an Illumina HiSeq 2000. TCRdb passed the public sequencing reads through fastp at Q25 and MiXCR, retaining productive beta sequences. Each record represents a unique CDR3 protein, reported with the most common genes and DNA among its rows. The sample profile shows approximately 230,000 distinct CDR3 sequences; 6.5% to 8% of them were found once. The leading ten clones occupy 13% to 15% of the sample. Separately, the same data were catalogued under a study of T cells expressing NK-cell markers.

Sequencing was done on a sample of CD8+ T cells sorted from blood. These receptors all stem from a woman under 30 in good health.

This clonotype appeared many times. The V gene is TRBV2, the J gene TRBJ2-7; TRBD1 matches at 7 bases. The trim removed 1 base at V and 1 base at J, leaving 1 base unmatched. CDR3 length equals 14 residues. The germline V gene encodes CDR1 SNHLY and CDR2 FYNNEI. CDR3 nucleotide sequence: TGTGCCAGCAGTGAAGGACAGGGATCCTACGAGCAGTACTTC. It codes for CASSEGQGSYEQYF.

This clonotype was seen a few times. The V gene is TRBV19, the J gene TRBJ2-3; 9 bases align to TRBD2. Unmatched junction bases numbered 2, after V lost 3 bases and J lost 4 bases. The CDR3 sequence is 14 residues long. Germline V gene data show CDR1 as LNHDA and CDR2 as SQIVND (reference sequence). The CDR3 is CASSMKRGADTQYF. CDR3 DNA: TGTGCCAGTAGTATGAAGCGGGGGGCAGATACGCAGTATTTT.

The CDR3, as DNA: TGTGCCAGCGATGGGGGCGTTTTTGGCTACACCTTC. It specifies CASDGGVFGYTF. This chain links TRBV5-5 with TRBJ1-2; a possible D gene is TRBD1 (6 bases). Trimming took off 7 bases at V and 7 bases at J, with 14 bases between the two ends. CDR3 size: 12 residues. Germline CDR1 is SGHKS and CDR2 is YYEKEE (reference sequence). Combining the CDR3 with reference TRBV5-5 and TRBJ1-2 gives the whole variable domain DAGVTQSPTHLIKTRGQQVTLRCSPISGHKSVSWYQQVLGQGPQFIFQYYEKEERGRGNFPDRFSARQFPNYSSELNVNALLLGDSALYLCASDGGVFGYTFGSGTRLTVV.